This TCR beta chain was sequenced for a study of shared clonotypes between healthy human individuals. V was trimmed by 0 bases and J by 4 bases, leaving 11 bases between them. Germline V lookup: CDR1 SGHDT, CDR2 YYEEEE. The length of the CDR3 is 14 residues. As defined, naive CD8 cells were CD45RO-negative and positively selected for CCR7, with terminally differentiated effector memory CD45RA+ cells excluded. Sequencing was performed with immunoSEQ multiplex PCR; in TCRdb, only in-frame clones are kept and a portion is missing. The table has about 1.9 million clones, about 93% seen once. The TCR comes from a man in his late teens or twenties in good health. Some clones in this sample may be carry-over from other donors' samples. This chain joins TRBV5-6 and TRBJ2-7; weak D call: TRBD1 (5 bases). The sequenced sample was naive CD8+ T cells from PBMCs. The CDR3 DNA sequence: TGTGCCAGCAGCTTGGTAGGCAGGGATTACGAGCAGTACTTC. Encoded protein: CASSLVGRDYEQYF. Full variable domain (remainder filled in from reference TRBV5-6 and TRBJ2-7): DAGVTQSPTHLIKTRGQQVTLRCSPKSGHDTVSWYQQALGQGPQFIFQYYEEEERQRGNFPDRFSGHQFPNYSSELNVNALLLGDSALYLCASSLVGRDYEQYFGPGTRLTVT.